This TCR beta chain was captured by sequencing in a study of blood T cell repertoires in COVID-19. The overall study: Samples of COVID-19 (acute and convalescent) were obtained from the United States, Italy and Spain. PBMCs, B-cell-depleted T cells, or T cells provided the cDNA or gDNA that made up the material.

V lost 0 bases to trimming and J lost 6 bases, with 13 bases between them. The CDR3 loop spans 14 amino acids. Germline V gene sequence: CDR1 SGHNT, CDR2 YYREEE (reference sequence). Original methodology: For nucleated cells, counts were estimated from reference gene primer amplification. This table comes from immunoSEQ multiplex PCR, and its TCRdb copy is limited to in-frame clones, with some not included. The D gene and trimming were derived from the DNA, and the V and J assignments and clone size from that table. Of roughly 130,000 clones in the sample, about 80% were seen once. The sample comprised peripheral blood. This TCR was sampled from a man between 45 and 60 years old with acute or convalescent COVID-19. V gene TRBV5-4 combines with J gene TRBJ2-7, with D possibly TRBD2 on 7 matching bases. Here the CDR3 reads CASSLAAGEGEQYV. Here the CDR3 DNA reads TGTGCCAGCAGCTTGGCCGCAGGGGAGGGCGAGCAGTACGTC.